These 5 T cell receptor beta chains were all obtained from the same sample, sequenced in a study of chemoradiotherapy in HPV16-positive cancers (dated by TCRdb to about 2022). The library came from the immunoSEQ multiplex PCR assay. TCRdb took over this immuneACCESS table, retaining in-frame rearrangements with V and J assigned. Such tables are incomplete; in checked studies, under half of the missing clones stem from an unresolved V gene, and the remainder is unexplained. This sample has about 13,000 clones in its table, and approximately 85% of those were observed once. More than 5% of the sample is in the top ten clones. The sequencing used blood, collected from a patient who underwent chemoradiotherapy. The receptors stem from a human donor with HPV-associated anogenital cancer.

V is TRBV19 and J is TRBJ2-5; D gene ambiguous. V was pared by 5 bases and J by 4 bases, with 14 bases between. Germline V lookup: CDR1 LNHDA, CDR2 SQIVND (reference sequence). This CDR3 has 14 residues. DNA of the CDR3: TGTGCCAGTAGTCACTGGCGGCAATCAGAGACCCAGTACTTC. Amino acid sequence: CASSHWRQSETQYF.

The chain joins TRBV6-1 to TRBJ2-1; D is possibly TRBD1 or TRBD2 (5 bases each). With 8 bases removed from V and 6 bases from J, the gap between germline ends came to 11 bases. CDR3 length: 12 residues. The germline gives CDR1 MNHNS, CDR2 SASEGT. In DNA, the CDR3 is TGTGCCAGCGGGGGTAATAGCAATGAGCAGTTCTTC. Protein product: CASGGNSNEQFF.

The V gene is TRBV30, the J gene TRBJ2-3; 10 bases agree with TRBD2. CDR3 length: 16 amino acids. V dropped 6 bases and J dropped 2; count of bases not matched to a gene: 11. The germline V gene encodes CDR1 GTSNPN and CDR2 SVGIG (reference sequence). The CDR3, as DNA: TGTGCCTGCTTGCTAGCGGGGGCCCAATCCACAGATACGCAGTATTTT. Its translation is CACLLAGAQSTDTQYF.

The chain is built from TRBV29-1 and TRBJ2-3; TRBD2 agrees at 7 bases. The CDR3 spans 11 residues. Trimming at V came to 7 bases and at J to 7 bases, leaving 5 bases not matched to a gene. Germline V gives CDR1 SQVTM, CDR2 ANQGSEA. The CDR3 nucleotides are TGCAGCGGCCTACTAGCGAATACGCAGTATTTT. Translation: CSGLLANTQYF.

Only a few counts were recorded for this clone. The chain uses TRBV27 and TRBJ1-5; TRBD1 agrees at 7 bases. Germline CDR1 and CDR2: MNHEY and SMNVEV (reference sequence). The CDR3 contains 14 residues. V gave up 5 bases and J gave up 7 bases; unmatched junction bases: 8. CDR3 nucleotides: TGTGCCAGCAGTGAAGGGGGCTGGGGCCAGCCCCAGCATTTT. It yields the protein CASSEGGWGQPQHF.